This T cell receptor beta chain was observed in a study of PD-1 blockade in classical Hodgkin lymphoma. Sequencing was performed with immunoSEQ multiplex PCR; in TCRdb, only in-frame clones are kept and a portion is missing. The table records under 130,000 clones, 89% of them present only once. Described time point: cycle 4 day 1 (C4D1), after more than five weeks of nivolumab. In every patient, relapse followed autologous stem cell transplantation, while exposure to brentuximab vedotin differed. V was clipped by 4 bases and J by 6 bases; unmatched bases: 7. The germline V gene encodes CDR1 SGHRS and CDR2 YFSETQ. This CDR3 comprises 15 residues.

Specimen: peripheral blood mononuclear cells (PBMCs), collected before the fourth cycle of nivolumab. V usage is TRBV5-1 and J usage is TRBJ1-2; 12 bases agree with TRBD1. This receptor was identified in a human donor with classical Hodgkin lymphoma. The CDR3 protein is CASSTRDRGLNGYTF. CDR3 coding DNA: TGCGCCAGCAGCACCCGGGACAGGGGGCTCAATGGCTACACCTTC.